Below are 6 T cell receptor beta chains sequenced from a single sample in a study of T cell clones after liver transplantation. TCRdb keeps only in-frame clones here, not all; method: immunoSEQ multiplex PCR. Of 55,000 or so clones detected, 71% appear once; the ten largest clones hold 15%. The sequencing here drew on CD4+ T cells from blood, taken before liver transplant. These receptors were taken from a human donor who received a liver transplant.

The CDR3 DNA sequence: TGTGCCAGCTCACCTTATCCGACAGGGACCTCCTATAATTCACCCCTCCACTTT. This gives the protein CASSPYPTGTSYNSPLHF. V usage is TRBV18 and J usage is TRBJ1-6; 7 bases match TRBD1. The CDR3 is 18 amino acids. Germline lookup yields CDR1 KGHSH and CDR2 LQKENI. Unmatched junction bases numbered 8, after V lost 3 bases and J lost 0 bases.

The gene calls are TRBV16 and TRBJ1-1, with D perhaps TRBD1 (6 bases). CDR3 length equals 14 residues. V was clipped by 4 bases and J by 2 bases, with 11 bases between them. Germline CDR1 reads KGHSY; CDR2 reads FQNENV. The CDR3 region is CASSRSGTNTEAFF. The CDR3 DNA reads TGTGCCAGCAGCCGCTCCGGGACAAACACTGAAGCTTTCTTT.

CDR3 in amino acids: CASSLSGGPYNEQFF. For the CDR3, the DNA is TGTGCCAGCAGCTTGAGCGGGGGGCCTTACAATGAGCAGTTCTTC. This rearrangement joins TRBV5-8 to TRBJ2-1; 9 nucleotides align to TRBD2. The V segment lost 1 base and the J segment 4 bases; nucleotides outside the gene matches: 3. Germline V lookup: CDR1 SGHTS, CDR2 YDEGEE. The CDR3 spans 15 residues. Complete variable domain (other parts from reference TRBV5-8 and TRBJ2-1): EAGVTQSPTHLIKTRGQQATLRCSPISGHTSVYWYQQALGLGLQFLLWYDEGEERNRGNFPPRFSGRQFPNYSSELNVNALELEDSALYLCASSLSGGPYNEQFFGPGTRLTVL.

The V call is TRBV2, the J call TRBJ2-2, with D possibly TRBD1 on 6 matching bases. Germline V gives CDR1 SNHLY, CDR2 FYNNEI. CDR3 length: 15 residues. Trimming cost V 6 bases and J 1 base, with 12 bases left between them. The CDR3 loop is CASRTDRQNTGELFF. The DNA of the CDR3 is TGTGCCAGCAGGACCGACAGGCAGAACACCGGGGAGCTGTTTTTT.

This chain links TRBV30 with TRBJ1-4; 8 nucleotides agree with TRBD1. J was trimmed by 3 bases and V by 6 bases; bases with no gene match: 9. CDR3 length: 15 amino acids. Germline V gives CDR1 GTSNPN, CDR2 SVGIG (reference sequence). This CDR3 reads CACSPGGTANEKLFF. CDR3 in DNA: TGTGCCTGTTCACCAGGGGGCACGGCTAATGAAAAACTGTTTTTT.

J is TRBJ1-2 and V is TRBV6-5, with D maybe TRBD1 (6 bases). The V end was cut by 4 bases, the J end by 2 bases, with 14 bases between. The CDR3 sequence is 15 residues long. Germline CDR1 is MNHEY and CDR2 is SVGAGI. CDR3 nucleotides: TGTGCCAGCAGTTTCCAGGACAGTAGGAACTATGGCTACACCTTC. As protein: CASSFQDSRNYGYTF.